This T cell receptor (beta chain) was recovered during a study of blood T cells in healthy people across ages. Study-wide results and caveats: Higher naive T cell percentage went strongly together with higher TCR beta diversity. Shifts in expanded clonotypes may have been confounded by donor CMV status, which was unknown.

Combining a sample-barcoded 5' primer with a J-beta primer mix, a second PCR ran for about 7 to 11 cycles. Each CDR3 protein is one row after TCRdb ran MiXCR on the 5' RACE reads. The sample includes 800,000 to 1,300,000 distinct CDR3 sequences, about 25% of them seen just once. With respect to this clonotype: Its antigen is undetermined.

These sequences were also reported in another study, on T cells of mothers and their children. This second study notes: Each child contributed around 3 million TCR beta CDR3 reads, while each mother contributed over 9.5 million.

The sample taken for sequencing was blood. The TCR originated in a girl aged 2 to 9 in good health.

For the CDR3, the DNA is TGCAGCGTTGTTAGCGCAGACAAAAACATTCAGTACTTC. It encodes CSVVSADKNIQYF. This chain connects TRBV29-1 to TRBJ2-4, with D possibly matching TRBD2 (5 bases). CDR1 SQVTM and CDR2 ANQGSEA come from the germline V gene. Trimming took 4 bases from V and 3 from J, leaving 10 bases between them. This CDR3 region has 13 residues. The whole variable domain, filled in from reference TRBV29-1 and TRBJ2-4, reads SAVISQKPSRDICQRGTSLTIQCQVDSQVTMMFWYRQQPGQSLTLIATANQGSEATYESGFVIDKFPISRPNLTFSTLTVSNMSPEDSSIYLCSVVSADKNIQYFGAGTRLSVL.